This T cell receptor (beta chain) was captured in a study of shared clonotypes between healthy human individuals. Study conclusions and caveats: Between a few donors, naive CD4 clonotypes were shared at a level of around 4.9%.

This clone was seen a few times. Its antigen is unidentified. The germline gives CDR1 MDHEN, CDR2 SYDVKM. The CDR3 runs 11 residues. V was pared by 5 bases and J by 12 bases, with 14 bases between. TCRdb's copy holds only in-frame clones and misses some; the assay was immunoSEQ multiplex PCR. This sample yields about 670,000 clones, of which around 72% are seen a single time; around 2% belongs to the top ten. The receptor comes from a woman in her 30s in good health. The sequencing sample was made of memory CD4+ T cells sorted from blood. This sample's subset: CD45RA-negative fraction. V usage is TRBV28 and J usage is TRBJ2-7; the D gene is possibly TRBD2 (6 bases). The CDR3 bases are TGTGCCAGCAGTGAGACTAGTCAACTGTACTTC. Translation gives CASSETSQLYF.